This record concerns one T cell receptor beta chain sequence. Its matching antigen is unknown. Sequencing used immunoSEQ multiplex PCR; TCRdb keeps in-frame clones, though not all of them. The sample lists 1.5 million to 1.9 million clones; approximately 98% were seen once. The data are from a study of shared clonotypes between healthy human individuals. Background on the study: Donors were two women and a few men aged 18 to 49. Per donor, three plates held CD4 naive cells, three held CD4 memory, two held CD8 naive and one held CD8 memory.

Findings and limits, study-wide: Tissues were not sampled, only blood, and their repertoires likely differ. An effect of sequencing depth on clonotype sharing among donors was expected.

The receptor was derived from a man younger than 45 in good health. The specimen sequenced was naive CD4+ T cells sorted from blood. As to subset: CD45RA+ positively selected.

CDR3 in amino acids: CASSVEGRQETQYF. The CDR3 DNA is TGTGCCAGCAGCGTAGAGGGTAGGCAAGAGACCCAGTACTTC. The chain employs TRBV9 and TRBJ2-5; D is undetermined. Germline CDR1 reads SGDLS; CDR2 reads YYNGEE. The germline V and J ends were trimmed by 0 bases and 2 bases, with 8 bases remaining between them. The CDR3 has 14 residues. Full variable domain (remainder filled in from reference TRBV9 and TRBJ2-5): DSGVTQTPKHLITATGQRVTLRCSPRSGDLSVYWYQQSLDQGLQFLIQYYNGEERAKGNILERFSAQQFPDLHSELNLSSLELGDSALYFCASSVEGRQETQYFGPGTRLLVL.